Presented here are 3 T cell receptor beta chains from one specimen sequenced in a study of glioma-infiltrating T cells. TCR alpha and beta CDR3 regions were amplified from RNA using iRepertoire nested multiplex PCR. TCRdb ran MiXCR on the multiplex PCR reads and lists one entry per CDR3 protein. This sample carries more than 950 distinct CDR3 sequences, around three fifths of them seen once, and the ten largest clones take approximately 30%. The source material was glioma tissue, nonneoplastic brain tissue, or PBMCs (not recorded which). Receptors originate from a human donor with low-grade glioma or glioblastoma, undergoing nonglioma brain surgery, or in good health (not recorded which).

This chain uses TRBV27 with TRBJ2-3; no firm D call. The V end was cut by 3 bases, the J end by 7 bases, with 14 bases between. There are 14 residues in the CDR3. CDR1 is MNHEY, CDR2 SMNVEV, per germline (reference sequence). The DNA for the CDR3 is TGTGCCAGCAGTTTGTTGACAAGCGCATATACGCAGTATTTT. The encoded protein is CASSLLTSAYTQYF.

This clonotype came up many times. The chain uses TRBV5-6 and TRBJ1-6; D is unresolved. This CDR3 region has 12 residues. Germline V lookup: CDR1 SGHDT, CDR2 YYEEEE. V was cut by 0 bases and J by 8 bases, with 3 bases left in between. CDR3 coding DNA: TGTGCCAGCAGCTTGGCACATTCACCCCTCCACTTT. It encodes CASSLAHSPLHF. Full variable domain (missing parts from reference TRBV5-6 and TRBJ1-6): DAGVTQSPTHLIKTRGQQVTLRCSPKSGHDTVSWYQQALGQGPQFIFQYYEEEERQRGNFPDRFSGHQFPNYSSELNVNALLLGDSALYLCASSLAHSPLHFGNGTRLTVT.

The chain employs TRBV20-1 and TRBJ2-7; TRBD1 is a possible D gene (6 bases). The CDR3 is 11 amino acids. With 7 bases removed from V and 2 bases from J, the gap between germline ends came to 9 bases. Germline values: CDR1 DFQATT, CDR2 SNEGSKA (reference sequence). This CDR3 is CSVPGAYEQYV. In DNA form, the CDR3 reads TGCAGTGTCCCAGGGGCCTACGAGCAGTACGTC.